Each of the 5 T cell receptor beta chains below was sequenced from the same sample in a study of T cell responses to AZD1222 COVID-19 vaccine. Only in-frame clones appear in the TCRdb table, and some are missing; sequencing was by immunoSEQ multiplex PCR. This table has some 120,000 clones, about 90% appearing once. The sequencing used peripheral blood, collected on day 0 of AZD1222 vaccination. The receptor set was obtained from an adult in good health.

This chain links TRBV7-9 with TRBJ2-1; the match to TRBD1 covers 7 bases. This CDR3 spans 15 amino acids. J was trimmed by 2 bases and V by 5 bases; bases with no gene match: 6. Germline CDR1 reads SEHNR; CDR2 reads FQNEAQ (reference sequence). CDR3 in amino acids: CASSLYGQAYNEQFF. In DNA form, the CDR3 reads TGTGCCAGCAGCCTATACGGACAGGCCTACAATGAGCAGTTCTTC.

The chain uses TRBV19 and TRBJ2-3; D call uncertain. This CDR3 comprises 13 residues. With 3 bases removed from V and 6 bases from J, the gap between germline ends came to 10 bases. The V gene's germline CDR1 is LNHDA and CDR2 SQIVND (reference sequence). Here the CDR3 DNA reads TGTGCCAGTAGTATGTCGGGTTGGGATACGCAGTATTTT. It yields the protein CASSMSGWDTQYF.

The CDR3 loop is CASRLQGASTDTQYF. The CDR3, as DNA: TGTGCCAGCAGGTTACAGGGGGCTAGCACAGATACGCAGTATTTT. This chain connects TRBV6-5 to TRBJ2-3; 9 nucleotides line up with TRBD1. Germline V gene lookup returns CDR1 MNHEY and CDR2 SVGAGI. V shed 6 bases, J shed 0 bases, and the junction held 4 bases outside the gene matches. The CDR3 is 15 residues long.

This clone turned up a few times. This chain uses TRBV15 with TRBJ1-3; D is unclear. Germline V gene data show CDR1 as LNHNV and CDR2 as YYDKDF (reference sequence). The CDR3 contains 16 residues. V shed 0 bases and J shed 0 bases, with 9 bases lying between them. This chain's CDR3 is CATSRDRGSSGNTIYF. The CDR3, as DNA: TGTGCCACCAGCAGAGATCGGGGAAGCTCTGGAAACACCATATATTTT.

The chain recombines TRBV19 with TRBJ2-3; no clear D gene. In germline, CDR1 is LNHDA, CDR2 SQIVND (reference sequence). V gave up 7 bases and J gave up 5 bases, with 7 bases separating them. This CDR3 has 11 residues. CDR3 protein: CASIWGDTQYF. The CDR3 nucleotides read TGTGCCAGTATCTGGGGAGATACGCAGTATTTT.